The TCR beta chain under discussion was sequenced for a study of spatial heterogeneity in lung cancer. Overall study context: Compared with alpha-chain sequences, beta-chain sequences were consistently detected in greater numbers.

The presence of a unique molecular identifier marked each TCR cDNA molecule. Each CDR3 protein is one row after TCRdb ran MiXCR on the 5' RACE reads. This table holds about 70,000 distinct CDR3 sequences, about 9.5% found once. This CDR3 region has 15 residues. In germline, CDR1 is SGHTA, CDR2 FQGTGA. With 1 base removed from V and 2 bases from J, the gap between germline ends came to 9 bases. This clonotype showed up many times. As for time point: blood at routine non-recurrence follow-up after resection. This chain uses TRBV7-3 with TRBJ2-1, with a possible D match to TRBD1 (6 bases). The sequencing used PBMCs, collected at follow-up. The source of this sequence is a female donor with early-stage non-small cell lung cancer. In DNA form, the CDR3 reads TGTGCCAGCAGCTTAAGCAGGGGACCCTACAATGAGCAGTTCTTC. It translates to CASSLSRGPYNEQFF.